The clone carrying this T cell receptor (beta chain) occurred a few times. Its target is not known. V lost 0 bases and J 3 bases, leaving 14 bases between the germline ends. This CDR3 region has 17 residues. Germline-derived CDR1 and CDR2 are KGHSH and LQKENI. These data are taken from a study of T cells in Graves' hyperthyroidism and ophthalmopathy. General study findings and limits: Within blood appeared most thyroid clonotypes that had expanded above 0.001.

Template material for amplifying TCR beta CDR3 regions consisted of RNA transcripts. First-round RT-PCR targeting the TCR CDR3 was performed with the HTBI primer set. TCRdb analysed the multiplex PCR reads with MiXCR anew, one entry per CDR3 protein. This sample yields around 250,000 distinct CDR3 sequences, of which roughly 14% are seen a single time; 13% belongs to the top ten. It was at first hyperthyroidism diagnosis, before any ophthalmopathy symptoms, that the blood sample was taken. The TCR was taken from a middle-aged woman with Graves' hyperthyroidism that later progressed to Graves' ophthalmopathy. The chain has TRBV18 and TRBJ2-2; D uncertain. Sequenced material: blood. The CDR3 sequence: CASSPPKPGWDTGELFF. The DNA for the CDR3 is TGTGCCAGCTCACCACCTAAGCCGGGTTGGGACACCGGGGAGCTGTTTTTT. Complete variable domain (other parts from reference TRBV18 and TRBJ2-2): NAGVMQNPRHLVRRRGQEARLRCSPMKGHSHVYWYRQLPEEGLKFMVYLQKENIIDESGMPKERFSAEFPKEGPSILRIQQVVRGDSAAYFCASSPPKPGWDTGELFFGEGSRLTVL.